The sequence of this T cell receptor (beta chain) was determined in a study of T cells in Graves' hyperthyroidism and ophthalmopathy. Study conclusions and caveats: Blood also contained most expanded thyroid clonotypes above 0.001.

Patients aged 18 to 65 had newly diagnosed hyperthyroidism of under 2 months' duration. The authors obtained PBMCs from roughly 10 ml of fresh peripheral blood. RNA transcripts were the template for amplifying TCR beta CDR3 regions. The study used the HTBI primer set for a first-round RT-PCR of the TCR CDR3. TCRdb independently ran MiXCR on the multiplex PCR reads; one entry per CDR3 protein. Altogether around 600,000 distinct CDR3 sequences are present, around 16% being singletons, with the ten largest covering about 7%. This clonotype was recorded many times. The target antigen is unknown. CDR1 and CDR2 from the germline V gene are SEHNR and FQNEAQ (reference sequence). This CDR3 contains 14 residues. V trimming: 5 bases; J trimming: 5 bases; junction bases outside the gene matches: 6.

This clonotype originated in a woman in her twenties or thirties with Graves' hyperthyroidism. The chain carries TRBV7-9 and TRBJ2-7; 10 positions match TRBD1. Sequenced: blood. The CDR3 loop reads CASSPPGQGNEQYF. The DNA of the CDR3 is TGTGCCAGCAGCCCCCCGGGACAGGGGAACGAGCAGTACTTC.